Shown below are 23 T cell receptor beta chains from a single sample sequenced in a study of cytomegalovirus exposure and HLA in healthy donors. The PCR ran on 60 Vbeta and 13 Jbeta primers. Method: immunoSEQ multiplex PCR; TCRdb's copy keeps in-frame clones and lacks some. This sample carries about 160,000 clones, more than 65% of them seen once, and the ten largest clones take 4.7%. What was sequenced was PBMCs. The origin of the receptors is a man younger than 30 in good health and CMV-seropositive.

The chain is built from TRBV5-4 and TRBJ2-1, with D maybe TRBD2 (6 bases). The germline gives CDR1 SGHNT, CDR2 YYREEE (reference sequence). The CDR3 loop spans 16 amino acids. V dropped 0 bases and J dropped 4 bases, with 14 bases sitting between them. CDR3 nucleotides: TGTGCCAGCAGCTTGGGTGGTAGCGGACGATACAATGAGCAGTTCTTC. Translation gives CASSLGGSGRYNEQFF. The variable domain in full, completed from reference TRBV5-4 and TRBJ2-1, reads ETGVTQSPTHLIKTRGQQVTLRCSSQSGHNTVSWYQQALGQGPQFIFQYYREEENGRGNFPPRFSGLQFPNYSSELNVNALELDDSALYLCASSLGGSGRYNEQFFGPGTRLTVL.

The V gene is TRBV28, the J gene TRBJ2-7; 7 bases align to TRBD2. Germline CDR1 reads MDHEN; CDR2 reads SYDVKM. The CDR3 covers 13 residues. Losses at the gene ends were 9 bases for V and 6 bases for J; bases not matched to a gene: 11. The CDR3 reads CASTEGGRGEQYV. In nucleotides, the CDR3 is TGTGCCAGTACTGAGGGCGGGAGAGGCGAGCAGTACGTC.

The CDR3 DNA reads as TGTGCCAGCTACCCGGTCGGGGGAAGAGCAACTAATGAAAAACTGTTTTTT. Translating it yields CASYPVGGRATNEKLFF. V gene TRBV28 combines with J gene TRBJ1-4; D is perhaps TRBD1 (5 bases). Germline V lookup: CDR1 MDHEN, CDR2 SYDVKM. V gave up 8 bases and J gave up 0 bases, with 19 bases separating them. The CDR3 has 17 residues.

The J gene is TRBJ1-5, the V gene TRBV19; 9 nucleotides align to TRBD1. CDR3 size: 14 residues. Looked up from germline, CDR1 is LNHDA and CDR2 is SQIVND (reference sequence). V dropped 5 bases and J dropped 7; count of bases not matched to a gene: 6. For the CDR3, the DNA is TGTGCCAGTAGTCAGACAGGGGGTGAACAGCCCCAGCATTTT. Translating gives CASSQTGGEQPQHF.

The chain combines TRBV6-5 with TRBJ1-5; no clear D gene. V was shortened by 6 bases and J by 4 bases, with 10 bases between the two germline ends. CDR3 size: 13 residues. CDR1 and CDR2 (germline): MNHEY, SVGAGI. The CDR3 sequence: CASSPNLNQPQHF. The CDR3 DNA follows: TGTGCCAGCAGCCCTAATTTAAATCAGCCCCAGCATTTT.

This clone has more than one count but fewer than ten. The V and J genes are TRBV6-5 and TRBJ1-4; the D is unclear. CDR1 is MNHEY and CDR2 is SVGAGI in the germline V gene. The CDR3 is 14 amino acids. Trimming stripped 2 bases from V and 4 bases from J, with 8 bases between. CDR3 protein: CASSYGQFNEKLFF. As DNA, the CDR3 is TGTGCCAGCAGTTACGGGCAGTTTAATGAAAAACTGTTTTTT.

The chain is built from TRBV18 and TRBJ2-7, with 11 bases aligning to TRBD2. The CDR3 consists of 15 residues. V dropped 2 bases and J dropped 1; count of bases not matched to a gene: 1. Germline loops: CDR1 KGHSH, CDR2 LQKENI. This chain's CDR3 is CASSPGTSGSYEQYV. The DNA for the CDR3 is TGTGCCAGCTCACCAGGGACTAGCGGTTCCTACGAGCAGTACGTC.

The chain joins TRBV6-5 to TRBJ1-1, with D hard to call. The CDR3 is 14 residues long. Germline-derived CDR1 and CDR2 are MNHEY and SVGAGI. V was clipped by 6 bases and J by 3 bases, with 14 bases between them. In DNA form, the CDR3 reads TGTGCCAGCAGCCCTACGGGGAGGCACACTGAAGCTTTCTTT. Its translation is CASSPTGRHTEAFF.

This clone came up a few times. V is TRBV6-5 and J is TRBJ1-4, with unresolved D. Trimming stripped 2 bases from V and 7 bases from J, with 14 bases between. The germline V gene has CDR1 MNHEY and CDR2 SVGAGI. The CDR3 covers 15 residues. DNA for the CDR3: TGTGCCAGCAGTTACGGGAGGGTTTCAACTGAAAAACTGTTTTTT. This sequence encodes CASSYGRVSTEKLFF.

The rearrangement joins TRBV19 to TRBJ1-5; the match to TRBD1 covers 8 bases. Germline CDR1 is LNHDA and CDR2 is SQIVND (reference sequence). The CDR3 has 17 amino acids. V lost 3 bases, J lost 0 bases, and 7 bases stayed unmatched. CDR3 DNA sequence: TGTGCCAGTAGTATTCCTCAGGGGGCCACTAGCAATCAGCCCCAGCATTTT. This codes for CASSIPQGATSNQPQHF.

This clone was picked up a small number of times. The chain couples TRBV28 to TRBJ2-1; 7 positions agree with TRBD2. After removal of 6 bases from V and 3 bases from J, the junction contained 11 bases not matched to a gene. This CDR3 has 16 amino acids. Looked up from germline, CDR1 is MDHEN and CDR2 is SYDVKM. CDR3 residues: CASRRQRGMGYNEQFF. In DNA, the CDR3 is TGTGCCAGCAGACGACAGCGGGGAATGGGCTACAATGAGCAGTTCTTC.

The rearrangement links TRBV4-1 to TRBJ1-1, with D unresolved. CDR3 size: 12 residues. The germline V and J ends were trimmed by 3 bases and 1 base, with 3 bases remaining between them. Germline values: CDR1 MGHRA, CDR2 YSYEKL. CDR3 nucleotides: TGCGCCAGCAGCCAGAGGAACACTGAAGCTTTCTTT. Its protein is CASSQRNTEAFF.

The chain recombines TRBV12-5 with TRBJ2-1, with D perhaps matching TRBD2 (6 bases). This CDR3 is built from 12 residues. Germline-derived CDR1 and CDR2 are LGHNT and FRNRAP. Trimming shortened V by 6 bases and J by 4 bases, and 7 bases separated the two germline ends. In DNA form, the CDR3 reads TGTGCTAGTGGGGCGGGATACAATGAGCAGTTCTTC. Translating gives CASGAGYNEQFF.

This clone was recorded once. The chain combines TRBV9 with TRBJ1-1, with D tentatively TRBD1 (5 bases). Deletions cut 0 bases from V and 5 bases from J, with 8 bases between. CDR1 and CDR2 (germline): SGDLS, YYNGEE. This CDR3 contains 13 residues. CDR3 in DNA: TGTGCCAGCAGCGTAGGGGGCTGGACTGAAGCTTTCTTT. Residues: CASSVGGWTEAFF. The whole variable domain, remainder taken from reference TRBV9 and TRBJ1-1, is DSGVTQTPKHLITATGQRVTLRCSPRSGDLSVYWYQQSLDQGLQFLIQYYNGEERAKGNILERFSAQQFPDLHSELNLSSLELGDSALYFCASSVGGWTEAFFGQGTRLTVV.

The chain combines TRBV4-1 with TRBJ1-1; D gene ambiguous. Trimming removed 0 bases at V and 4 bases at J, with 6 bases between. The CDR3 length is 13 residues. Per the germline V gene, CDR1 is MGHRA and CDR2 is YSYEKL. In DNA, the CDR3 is TGCGCCAGCAGCCAAGACACGGGCACTGAAGCTTTCTTT. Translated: CASSQDTGTEAFF.

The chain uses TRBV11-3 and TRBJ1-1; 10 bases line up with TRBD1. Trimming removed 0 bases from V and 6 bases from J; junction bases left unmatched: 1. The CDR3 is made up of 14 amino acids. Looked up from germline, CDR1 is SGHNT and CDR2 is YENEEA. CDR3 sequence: CASSLETGGSEAFF. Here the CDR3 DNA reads TGTGCCAGCAGCTTAGAGACAGGGGGCTCTGAAGCTTTCTTT.

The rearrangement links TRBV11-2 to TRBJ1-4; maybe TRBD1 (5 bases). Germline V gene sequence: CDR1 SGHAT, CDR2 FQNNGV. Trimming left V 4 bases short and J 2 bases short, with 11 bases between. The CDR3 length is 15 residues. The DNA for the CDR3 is TGTGCCAGCAGCTCTCAGGGTGGGACTAATGAAAAACTGTTTTTT. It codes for CASSSQGGTNEKLFF. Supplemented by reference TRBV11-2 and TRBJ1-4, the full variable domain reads EAGVAQSPRYKIIEKRQSVAFWCNPISGHATLYWYQQILGQGPKLLIQFQNNGVVDDSQLPKDRFSAERLKGVDSTLKIQPAKLEDSAVYLCASSSQGGTNEKLFFGSGTQLSVL.

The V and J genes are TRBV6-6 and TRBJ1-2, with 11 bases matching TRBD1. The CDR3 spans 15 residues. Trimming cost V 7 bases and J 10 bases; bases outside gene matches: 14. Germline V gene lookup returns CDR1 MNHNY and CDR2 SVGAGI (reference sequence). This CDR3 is CASNLSTGTGGFYTF. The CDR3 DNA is TGTGCCAGCAACCTCTCGACCGGGACAGGGGGTTTCTACACCTTC.

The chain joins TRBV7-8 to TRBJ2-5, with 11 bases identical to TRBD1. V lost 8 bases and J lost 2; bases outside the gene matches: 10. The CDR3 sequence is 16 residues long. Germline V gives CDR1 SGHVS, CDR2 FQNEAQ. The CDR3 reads CASRGDRGFLQETQYF. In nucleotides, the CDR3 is TGTGCCAGCCGAGGGGACAGGGGGTTCCTACAAGAGACCCAGTACTTC.

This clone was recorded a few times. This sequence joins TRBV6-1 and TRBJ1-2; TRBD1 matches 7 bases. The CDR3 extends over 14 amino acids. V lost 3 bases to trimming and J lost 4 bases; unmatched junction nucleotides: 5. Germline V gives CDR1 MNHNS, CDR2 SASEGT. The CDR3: CASSETGTAYGYTF. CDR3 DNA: TGTGCCAGCAGTGAGACAGGGACAGCCTATGGCTACACCTTC.

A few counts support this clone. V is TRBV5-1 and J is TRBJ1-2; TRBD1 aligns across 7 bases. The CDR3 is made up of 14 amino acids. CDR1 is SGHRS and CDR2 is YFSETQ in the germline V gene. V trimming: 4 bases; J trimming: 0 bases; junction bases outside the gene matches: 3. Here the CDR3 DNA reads TGCGCCAGCAGCCCGGGGACAGCTAACTATGGCTACACCTTC. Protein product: CASSPGTANYGYTF.

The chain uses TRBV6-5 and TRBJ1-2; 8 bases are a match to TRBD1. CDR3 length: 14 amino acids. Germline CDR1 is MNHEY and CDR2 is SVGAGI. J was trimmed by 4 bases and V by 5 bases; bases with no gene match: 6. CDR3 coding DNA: TGTGCCAGCAGTACTGGACAGGGCGGCTATGGCTACACCTTC. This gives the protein CASSTGQGGYGYTF.

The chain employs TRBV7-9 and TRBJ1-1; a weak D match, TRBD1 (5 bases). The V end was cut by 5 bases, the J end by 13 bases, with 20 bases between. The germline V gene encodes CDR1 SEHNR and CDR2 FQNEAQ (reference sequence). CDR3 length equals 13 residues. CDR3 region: CASSQTDKGYGFF. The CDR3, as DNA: TGTGCCAGCAGCCAAACTGACAAGGGGTATGGTTTCTTT.